These 16 T cell receptor beta chains share one sample of origin, sequenced in a study of cytomegalovirus exposure and HLA in healthy donors. The PCR was carried out with 60 Vbeta primers and 13 Jbeta primers. TCRdb's copy holds only in-frame clones and misses some; the assay was immunoSEQ multiplex PCR. Its clone listing holds approximately 190,000 clones. Input material: PBMCs. These receptors originate from a boy younger than 18 in good health and CMV-seronegative.

V gene TRBV6-6 combines with J gene TRBJ1-1; D gene unclear. The CDR3 length is 13 residues. Trimming removed 7 bases from V and 4 bases from J, with 13 bases in between. Germline CDR1 reads MNHNY; CDR2 reads SVGAGI (reference sequence). The CDR3 coding sequence is TGTGCCAGCAAGGGCGGGGTGGGCACTGAAGCTTTCTTT. Its protein product is CASKGGVGTEAFF.

The CDR3 DNA follows: TGTGCCAGCAGGTCTCCGGGCGGGGAGCTCCGTTTCTCCTACGAGCAGTACTTC. Encoded protein: CASRSPGGELRFSYEQYF. The chain employs TRBV11-2 and TRBJ2-7; perhaps TRBD2 as D (6 bases). The V end was cut by 6 bases, the J end by 0 bases, with 24 bases between. The germline V gene has CDR1 SGHAT and CDR2 FQNNGV. The CDR3 totals 18 residues.

The V and J genes are TRBV6-5 and TRBJ2-3, with D maybe TRBD2 (6 bases). The CDR3 loop spans 15 amino acids. Per the germline V gene, CDR1 is MNHEY and CDR2 is SVGAGI. Trimming cost V 8 bases and J 0 bases, with 15 bases left between them. The DNA for the CDR3 is TGTGCCAGCGCGCGATGGGGAGGAAGCACAGATACGCAGTATTTT. Translation gives CASARWGGSTDTQYF.

The chain is built from TRBV4-3 and TRBJ2-7; TRBD2 agrees at 8 bases. With V trimmed by 0 bases and J by 7 bases, 14 bases remained unmatched. The CDR3 extends over 17 amino acids. Germline CDR1 and CDR2: LGHNA and YSLEER. The chain's CDR3 is CASSQDFLSGAYVEQYF. The CDR3 nucleotides read TGCGCCAGCAGCCAAGATTTCCTTAGCGGGGCCTACGTGGAGCAGTACTTC.

This rearrangement joins TRBV6-5 to TRBJ2-4, with D unresolved. In germline, CDR1 is MNHEY, CDR2 SVGAGI. Trimming removed 7 bases at V and 7 bases at J, with 14 bases between. This CDR3 has 13 residues. In nucleotides, the CDR3 is TGTGCCAGCACCCACACTACGACTAACATTCAGTACTTC. It encodes CASTHTTTNIQYF.

The chain combines TRBV5-1 with TRBJ2-1, with 9 bases aligning to TRBD1. Germline trimming cut 6 bases from V and 5 bases from J; bases unmatched to any gene: 12. Germline V gene lookup returns CDR1 SGHRS and CDR2 YFSETQ. This CDR3 has 16 amino acids. The CDR3 nucleotides are TGCGCCAGCACGCCGATCCCGGGACAGGGTAACAATGAGCAGTTCTTC. Encoded protein: CASTPIPGQGNNEQFF. The variable domain in full, completed from reference TRBV5-1 and TRBJ2-1, reads KAGVTQTPRYLIKTRGQQVTLSCSPISGHRSVSWYQQTPGQGLQFLFEYFSETQRNKGNFPGRFSGRQFSNSRSEMNVSTLELGDSALYLCASTPIPGQGNNEQFFGPGTRLTVL.

The gene calls are TRBV27 and TRBJ2-7, with D possibly matching TRBD1 (5 bases). There are 12 residues in the CDR3. V lost 3 bases and J 5 bases, leaving 8 bases between the germline ends. CDR1 MNHEY and CDR2 SMNVEV come from the germline V gene (reference sequence). In DNA form, the CDR3 reads TGTGCCAGCAGTTTCATAGGGGACGAGCAGTACTTC. Translating gives CASSFIGDEQYF.

The genes are TRBV29-1 and TRBJ1-2; the D is unclear. CDR1 is SQVTM and CDR2 is ANQGSEA in the germline V gene. With 2 bases removed from V and 7 bases from J, the gap between germline ends came to 23 bases. There are 16 residues in the CDR3. The CDR3 DNA is TGCAGCGTTGAAACGTTACTCATGGCTGCGGAGGGTGGCTACACCTTC. Its protein product is CSVETLLMAAEGGYTF.

The chain employs TRBV19 and TRBJ2-7, with 9 bases aligning to TRBD1. Germline V lookup: CDR1 LNHDA, CDR2 SQIVND (reference sequence). This CDR3 has 14 amino acids. With V trimmed by 8 bases and J by 4 bases, 9 bases remained unmatched. The CDR3 is CASQPGQGLYEQYF. CDR3 nucleotide sequence: TGTGCCAGTCAACCGGGACAGGGACTATACGAGCAGTACTTC.

V usage is TRBV28 and J usage is TRBJ2-7, with 8 bases identical to TRBD1. CDR3 length: 16 amino acids. CDR1 is MDHEN and CDR2 is SYDVKM in the germline V gene. V trimming: 1 base; J trimming: 4 bases; junction bases outside the gene matches: 9. CDR3 sequence reads: CASSLSGTGYLYEQYF. The CDR3 DNA reads TGTGCCAGCAGTTTATCCGGGACAGGCTATTTATACGAGCAGTACTTC.

This sequence joins TRBV10-1 and TRBJ2-1, with TRBD2 matching over 9 bases. This CDR3 is built from 14 residues. Germline loops: CDR1 WNHNN, CDR2 SYGVQD (reference sequence). V lost 7 bases and J lost 7; bases outside the gene matches: 8. The CDR3 spells CASMGAGGLNEQFF. The CDR3 DNA is TGCGCCAGCATGGGGGCGGGGGGGCTGAATGAGCAGTTCTTC.

The chain carries TRBV19 and TRBJ2-5; TRBD1 matches at 8 bases. CDR3 length equals 15 residues. Trimming took 3 bases from V and 5 from J; bases not matched to a gene: 8. Germline-derived CDR1 and CDR2 are LNHDA and SQIVND (reference sequence). CDR3 region: CASSMWAGGAETQYF. Written as DNA, the CDR3 is TGTGCCAGTAGTATGTGGGCAGGGGGCGCTGAGACCCAGTACTTC.

The chain joins TRBV13 to TRBJ1-1; TRBD1 might be the D (6 bases). The V gene's germline CDR1 is PRHDT and CDR2 FYEKMQ (reference sequence). The CDR3 spans 15 residues. Trimming took 4 bases from V and 3 from J, leaving 15 bases between them. CDR3 region: CASSSRGGGYTEAFF. The CDR3 DNA reads TGTGCCAGCAGCTCCCGTGGGGGCGGTTACACTGAAGCTTTCTTT.

The V and J genes are TRBV5-6 and TRBJ1-2; D ambiguous. The germline V gene has CDR1 SGHDT and CDR2 YYEEEE. The CDR3 spans 11 residues. Trimming cost V 1 base and J 8 bases, with 6 bases left between them. CDR3 loop: CASSLRGGYTF. The CDR3 DNA sequence: TGTGCCAGCAGCTTGAGAGGCGGCTACACCTTC.

The genes are TRBV7-6 and TRBJ1-4, with 9 bases fitting TRBD1. Germline-derived CDR1 and CDR2 are SGHVS and FNYEAQ. Trimming took 5 bases from V and 4 from J; bases not matched to a gene: 5. The CDR3 length is 15 residues. The CDR3: CASSQDRGLNEKLFF. CDR3 bases: TGTGCCAGCAGCCAGGACAGGGGCCTTAATGAAAAACTGTTTTTT.

A note on this clone: Germline is not matched at one junction end, which may reflect a read error. V usage is TRBV19 and J usage is TRBJ1-5; D possibly corresponds to TRBD1 (6 bases). The CDR3 loop spans 14 amino acids. Germline CDR1 reads LNHDA; CDR2 reads SQIVND (reference sequence). CDR3 DNA: TGTGTCAGTAGTATGCGCCCGACAGGTCCCTTTCGGCATTTT. Translating gives CVSSMRPTGPFRHF. The whole variable domain, filled in from reference TRBV19 and TRBJ1-5, reads DGGITQSPKYLFRKEGQNVTLSCEQNLNHDAMYWYRQDPGQGLRLIYYSQIVNDFQKGDIAEGYSVSREKKESFPLTVTSAQKNPTAFYLCVSSMRPTGPFRHFGDGTRLSIL.